The 25 T cell receptor beta chains listed next were all sequenced from one sample in a study of shared clonotypes between healthy human individuals. TCRdb's table, derived via immunoSEQ multiplex PCR, lists solely in-frame clones and lacks some. This sample has under 2.5 million clones, with 85% to 95% found just once. Sample: naive CD4+ T cells from PBMCs. The subset here: CD45RA+ positively selected. These receptor sequences come from a man between 18 and 29 years old in good health. Some clones in this sample may be carry-over from other donors' samples.

The V gene is TRBV14, the J gene TRBJ2-6; 9 bases are shared with TRBD1. After removal of 0 bases from V and 2 bases from J, the junction contained 5 bases not matched to a gene. This CDR3 is built from 18 residues. The germline gives CDR1 SGHDN, CDR2 FVKESK. The CDR3 nucleotides read TGTGCCAGCAGCCAAGATTCGGGACAGGGACCTGGGGCCAACGTCCTGACTTTC. Encoded protein: CASSQDSGQGPGANVLTF.

The rearrangement links TRBV6-5 to TRBJ2-3; the match to TRBD2 covers 8 bases. Per germline, CDR1 MNHEY and CDR2 SVGAGI. Trimming at V came to 8 bases and at J to 0 bases, leaving 7 bases not matched to a gene. The CDR3 has 15 amino acids. The CDR3: CASLQAGASTDTQYF. For the CDR3, the DNA is TGTGCCAGCCTCCAAGCGGGAGCAAGCACAGATACGCAGTATTTT.

V usage is TRBV30 and J usage is TRBJ1-1; D gene unclear. The CDR3 contains 11 residues. Germline lookup yields CDR1 GTSNPN and CDR2 SVGIG (reference sequence). Trimming shortened V by 1 base and J by 3 bases, and 3 bases separated the two germline ends. CDR3 residues: CAWSEDTEAFF. Written as DNA, the CDR3 is TGTGCCTGGAGTGAGGACACTGAAGCTTTCTTT.

With respect to this clone: This sample also contains other DNA sequences that code for the same CDR3. This sequence joins TRBV5-4 and TRBJ2-5; D is undetermined. Trimming took 4 bases from V and 5 from J, leaving 9 bases between them. CDR1 and CDR2 (germline): SGHNT, YYREEE (reference sequence). This CDR3 region has 12 residues. In DNA form, the CDR3 reads TGTGCCAGCAGCCTTGGGGTTGAGACCCAGTACTTC. Encoded protein: CASSLGVETQYF.

The chain combines TRBV2 with TRBJ2-7; tentatively, D is TRBD1 (5 bases). In germline, CDR1 is SNHLY, CDR2 FYNNEI. V shed 7 bases and J shed 6 bases, with 13 bases lying between them. This CDR3 region has 12 residues. CDR3 DNA sequence: TGTGCCAGCATGCCGGGTAGGGGCGAGCAGTACTTC. Its protein is CASMPGRGEQYF. Complete variable domain (other parts from reference TRBV2 and TRBJ2-7): EPEVTQTPSHQVTQMGQEVILRCVPISNHLYFYWYRQILGQKVEFLVSFYNNEISEKSEIFDDQFSVERPDGSNFTLKIRSTKLEDSAMYFCASMPGRGEQYFGPGTRLTVT.

This chain joins TRBV7-9 and TRBJ2-4; 10 bases match TRBD1. Losses at the gene ends were 3 bases for V and 8 bases for J; bases not matched to a gene: 7. Germline CDR1 is SEHNR and CDR2 is FQNEAQ (reference sequence). The length of the CDR3 is 15 residues. CDR3 residues: CASSFAGDRGDIQYF. CDR3 DNA sequence: TGTGCCAGCAGCTTCGCTGGGGACAGGGGTGACATTCAGTACTTC.

The chain combines TRBV11-2 with TRBJ1-1, with D unclear. V was clipped by 3 bases and J by 1 base, with 9 bases between them. CDR3 size: 14 residues. Germline CDR1 and CDR2: SGHAT and FQNNGV. The CDR3 loop reads CASSFEPRNTEAFF. As DNA, the CDR3 is TGTGCCAGCAGCTTTGAGCCCCGGAACACTGAAGCTTTCTTT.

This clone was picked up one time. The chain has TRBV5-4 and TRBJ1-1; no definite D call. V lost 0 bases and J 7 bases, leaving 13 bases between the germline ends. Germline lookup yields CDR1 SGHNT and CDR2 YYREEE (reference sequence). The CDR3 has 14 amino acids. CDR3 protein: CASSLEQTSFEAFF. In DNA form, the CDR3 reads TGTGCCAGCAGCTTGGAACAAACCAGTTTTGAAGCTTTCTTT.

The chain joins TRBV10-2 to TRBJ2-5; 13 nucleotides align to TRBD2. CDR3 length: 16 amino acids. Per the germline V gene, CDR1 is WSHSY and CDR2 is SAAADI. Trimming removed 6 bases from V and 5 bases from J; junction bases left unmatched: 9. The CDR3 sequence is CASSQGLAGAFETQYF. CDR3 bases: TGCGCCAGCAGCCAAGGACTAGCGGGAGCATTTGAGACCCAGTACTTC.

In its sample, this clone was seen once. The CDR3 region has the DNA TGCAGCGTTGTTTCTGGTAGCGAGCAGTACTTC. Residues: CSVVSGSEQYF. This chain uses TRBV29-1 with TRBJ2-5; D is undetermined. The J call may be wrong; the DNA end is better matched by TRBJ2-7. This CDR3 spans 11 amino acids. Germline V gives CDR1 SQVTM, CDR2 ANQGSEA.

This chain links TRBV6-5 with TRBJ2-1; no clear D. The V end was cut by 2 bases, the J end by 0 bases, with 11 bases between. Germline V gene lookup returns CDR1 MNHEY and CDR2 SVGAGI. The CDR3 loop spans 16 amino acids. The CDR3 loop reads CASSYGQLYSYNEQFF. CDR3 coding DNA: TGTGCCAGCAGTTACGGGCAGCTGTACTCCTACAATGAGCAGTTCTTC.

This sequence joins TRBV28 and TRBJ1-2; possible D gene TRBD1, 6 bases. V shed 9 bases and J shed 8 bases, with 13 bases lying between them. This CDR3 has 11 residues. Germline-derived CDR1 and CDR2 are MDHEN and SYDVKM. This chain's CDR3 is CARRTAEGYTF. The CDR3 nucleotides are TGTGCCAGGAGGACAGCGGAGGGCTACACCTTC.

This clone has a single count. The chain recombines TRBV28 with TRBJ1-5, with 9 nucleotides matching TRBD1. Per the germline V gene, CDR1 is MDHEN and CDR2 is SYDVKM. This CDR3 region has 15 residues. V lost 9 bases and J lost 3; bases outside the gene matches: 9. The CDR3: CASFPRDRANQPQHF. In DNA form, the CDR3 reads TGTGCCAGTTTTCCACGGGACAGGGCCAATCAGCCCCAGCATTTT.

The chain links TRBV6-1 to TRBJ2-3, with D possibly TRBD2 on 6 matching bases. Germline V lookup: CDR1 MNHNS, CDR2 SASEGT. Trimming left V 3 bases short and J 1 base short, with 14 bases between. The CDR3 loop spans 16 amino acids. In nucleotides, the CDR3 is TGTGCCAGCAGTGAGCTGGTGACGGGGGGCACAGATACGCAGTATTTT. The encoded protein is CASSELVTGGTDTQYF.

V and J are TRBV18 and TRBJ2-7; 8 nucleotides line up with TRBD2. This CDR3 is 16 amino acids long. V lost 4 bases, J lost 0 bases, and 8 bases stayed unmatched. Germline CDR1 and CDR2: KGHSH and LQKENI. CDR3 sequence reads: CASSLLQGLDSYEQYF. The CDR3 nucleotides read TGTGCCAGCTCACTGCTTCAGGGACTAGACTCCTACGAGCAGTACTTC.

The chain carries TRBV7-3 and TRBJ2-2; D ambiguous. V dropped 2 bases and J dropped 0 bases, with 10 bases sitting between them. CDR1 SGHTA and CDR2 FQGTGA come from the germline V gene. The CDR3 consists of 16 residues. The CDR3 here is CASSLPGLPNTGELFF. The CDR3 nucleotides read TGTGCCAGCAGCTTACCCGGGCTGCCGAACACCGGGGAGCTGTTTTTT.

The chain links TRBV9 to TRBJ1-3; D not certain. The CDR3 is made up of 14 amino acids. Looked up from germline, CDR1 is SGDLS and CDR2 is YYNGEE. Trimming took 1 base from V and 0 from J, leaving 5 bases between them. Written as DNA, the CDR3 is TGTGCCAGCAGCGTACCGGGCTCTGGAAACACCATATATTTT. It encodes CASSVPGSGNTIYF. The entire variable domain, with the rest obtained from reference TRBV9 and TRBJ1-3, is as follows: DSGVTQTPKHLITATGQRVTLRCSPRSGDLSVYWYQQSLDQGLQFLIQYYNGEERAKGNILERFSAQQFPDLHSELNLSSLELGDSALYFCASSVPGSGNTIYFGEGSWLTVV.

This clone was picked up a small number of times. This rearrangement joins TRBV4-3 to TRBJ1-1; 9 positions agree with TRBD1. Losses at the gene ends were 1 base for V and 4 bases for J; bases not matched to a gene: 7. The germline V gene has CDR1 LGHNA and CDR2 YSLEER. The CDR3 sequence is 16 residues long. CDR3 residues: CASSQGRQGVSTEAFF. CDR3 nucleotide sequence: TGCGCCAGCAGCCAAGGGAGACAGGGGGTTTCCACTGAAGCTTTCTTT.

This CDR3 is CASSLGGDTQYF. CDR3 in DNA: TGTGCCAGCAGCCTTGGGGGAGATACGCAGTATTTT. The J gene is TRBJ2-3, the V gene TRBV9; D may be TRBD1 or TRBD2 (5 bases each). The germline V and J ends were trimmed by 4 bases and 5 bases, with 8 bases remaining between them. Germline-derived CDR1 and CDR2 are SGDLS and YYNGEE. The CDR3 sequence is 12 residues long.

This clone was seen only a few times. The genes are TRBV20-1 and TRBJ1-1, with no clear D. Germline V gene sequence: CDR1 DFQATT, CDR2 SNEGSKA (reference sequence). The CDR3 extends over 11 amino acids. The CDR3 coding sequence is TGCAGGCTGGGGAGGAACACTGAAGCTTTCTTT. Residues: CRLGRNTEAFF.

The chain has TRBV6-1 and TRBJ1-2, with 7 bases that match TRBD1. The CDR3 consists of 15 residues. Trimming took 4 bases from V and 3 from J; bases not matched to a gene: 8. Germline V gene lookup returns CDR1 MNHNS and CDR2 SASEGT. The CDR3 DNA reads TGTGCCAGCAGTGTATCCGGGACAGTGCACTATGGCTACACCTTC. It translates to CASSVSGTVHYGYTF.

The chain carries TRBV6-5 and TRBJ2-7; D is perhaps TRBD1 or TRBD2 (5 bases each). Germline assignment: CDR1 MNHEY and CDR2 SVGAGI. V was trimmed by 7 bases and J by 5 bases, leaving 18 bases between them. The CDR3 has 14 amino acids. In nucleotides, the CDR3 is TGTGCCAGCAACATTAGGGGACCGCGCGACGAGCAGTACTTC. Amino acids: CASNIRGPRDEQYF.

V and J are TRBV28 and TRBJ1-5; a possible D gene is TRBD1 (6 bases). The germline CDR1 and CDR2 sequences are MDHEN and SYDVKM. CDR3 length: 12 residues. V was cut by 6 bases and J by 6 bases, with 9 bases left in between. The DNA for the CDR3 is TGTGCCAGCAGGGCGGGGGCTCAGCCCCAGCATTTT. Residues: CASRAGAQPQHF.

The V and J genes are TRBV7-2 and TRBJ2-7, with D possibly being TRBD1 (5 bases). Germline V lookup: CDR1 SGHTA, CDR2 FQGNSA. V dropped 1 base and J dropped 7 bases, with 8 bases sitting between them. CDR3 length: 12 amino acids. CDR3 in amino acids: CASSLDRREQYF. The DNA for the CDR3 is TGTGCCAGCAGCTTAGACAGGAGAGAGCAGTACTTC.

The V gene is TRBV19, the J gene TRBJ1-1; TRBD1 is a possible D gene (5 bases). V was trimmed by 6 bases and J by 6 bases, leaving 26 bases between them. The CDR3 runs 17 residues. The germline V gene has CDR1 LNHDA and CDR2 SQIVND (reference sequence). CDR3 residues: CASSSPEGRIGSAEAFF. The CDR3 DNA follows: TGTGCCAGTAGCTCTCCTGAGGGGCGCATAGGATCGGCTGAAGCTTTCTTT.